This TCR beta chain was sequenced in a study of vaccination and CD4 T cells after COVID-19. TCRdb re-called the PCR reads with MiXCR, one entry per CDR3 protein. The sample gives 25,000 or so distinct CDR3 sequences, over 40% of which show up once; around 1.1% is in the top ten. Positive PCR tests came between March and December 2020, ahead of the US Alpha, Beta and Delta variants. The source was CD4+ T cells from blood, collected before SARS-CoV-2 vaccination. The sequence came from a human donor who had recovered from COVID-19.

As DNA, the CDR3 is TGTGCCAGCAGTCTTGGGGGCGGTAGCAATCAGCCCCAGCATTTT. It encodes CASSLGGGSNQPQHF. J is TRBJ1-5 and V is TRBV5-6; possibly TRBD1 for D (6 bases). The V and J ends lost 5 bases and 0 bases respectively, with 12 bases between them. The germline gives CDR1 SGHDT, CDR2 YYEEEE. The CDR3 covers 15 residues.